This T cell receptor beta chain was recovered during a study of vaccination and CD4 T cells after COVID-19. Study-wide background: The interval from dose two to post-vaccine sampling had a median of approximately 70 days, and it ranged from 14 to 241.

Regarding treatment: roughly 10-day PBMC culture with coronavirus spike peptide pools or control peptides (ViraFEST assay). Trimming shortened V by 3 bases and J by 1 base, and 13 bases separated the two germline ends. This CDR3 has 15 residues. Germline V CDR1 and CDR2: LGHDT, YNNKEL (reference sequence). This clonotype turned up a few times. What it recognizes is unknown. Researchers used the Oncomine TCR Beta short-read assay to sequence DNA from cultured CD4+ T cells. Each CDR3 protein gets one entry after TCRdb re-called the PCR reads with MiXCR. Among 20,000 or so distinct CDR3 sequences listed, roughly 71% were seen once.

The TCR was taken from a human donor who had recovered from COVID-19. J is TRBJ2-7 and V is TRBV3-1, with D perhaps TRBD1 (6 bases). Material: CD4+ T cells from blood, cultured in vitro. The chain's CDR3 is CASSQTGVGSYEQYF. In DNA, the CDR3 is TGTGCCAGCAGCCAGACAGGTGTCGGGTCCTACGAGCAGTACTTC.